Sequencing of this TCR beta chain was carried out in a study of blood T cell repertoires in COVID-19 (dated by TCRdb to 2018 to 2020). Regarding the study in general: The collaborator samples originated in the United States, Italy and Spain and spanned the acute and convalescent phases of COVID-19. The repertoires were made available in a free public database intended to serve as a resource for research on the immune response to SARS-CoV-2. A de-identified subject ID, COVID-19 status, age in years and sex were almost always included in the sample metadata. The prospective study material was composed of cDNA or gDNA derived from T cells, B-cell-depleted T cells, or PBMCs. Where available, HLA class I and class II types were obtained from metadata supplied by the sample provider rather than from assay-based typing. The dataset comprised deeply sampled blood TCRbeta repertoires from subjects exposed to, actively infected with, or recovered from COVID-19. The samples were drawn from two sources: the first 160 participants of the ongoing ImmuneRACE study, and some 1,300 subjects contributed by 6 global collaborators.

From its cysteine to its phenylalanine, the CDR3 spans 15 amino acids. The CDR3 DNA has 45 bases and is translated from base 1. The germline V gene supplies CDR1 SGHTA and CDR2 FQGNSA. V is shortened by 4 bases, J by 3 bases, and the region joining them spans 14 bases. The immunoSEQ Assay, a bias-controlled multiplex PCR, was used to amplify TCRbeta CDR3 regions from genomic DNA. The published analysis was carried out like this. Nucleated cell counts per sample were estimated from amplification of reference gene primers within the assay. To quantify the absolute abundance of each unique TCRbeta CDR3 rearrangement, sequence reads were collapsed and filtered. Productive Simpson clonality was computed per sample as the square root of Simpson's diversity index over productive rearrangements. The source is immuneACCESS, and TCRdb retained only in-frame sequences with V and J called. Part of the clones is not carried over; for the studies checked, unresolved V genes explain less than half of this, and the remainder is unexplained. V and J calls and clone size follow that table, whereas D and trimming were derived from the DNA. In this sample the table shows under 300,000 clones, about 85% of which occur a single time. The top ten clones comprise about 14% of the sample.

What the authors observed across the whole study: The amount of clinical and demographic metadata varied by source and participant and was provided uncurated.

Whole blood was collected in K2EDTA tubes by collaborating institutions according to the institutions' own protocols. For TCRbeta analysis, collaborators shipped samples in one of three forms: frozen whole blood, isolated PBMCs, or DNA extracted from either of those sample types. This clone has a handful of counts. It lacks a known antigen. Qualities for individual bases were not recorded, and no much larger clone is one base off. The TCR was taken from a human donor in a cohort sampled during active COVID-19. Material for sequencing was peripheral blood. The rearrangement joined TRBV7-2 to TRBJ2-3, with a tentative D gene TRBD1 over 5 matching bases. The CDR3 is CASSSQAHQTDTQYF. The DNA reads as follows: TGTGCCAGCAGCTCACAGGCTCATCAAACAGATACGCAGTATTTT. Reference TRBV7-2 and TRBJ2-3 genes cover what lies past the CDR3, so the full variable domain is GAGVSQSPSNKVTEKGKDVELRCDPISGHTALYWYRQSLGQGLEFLIYFQGNSAPDKSGLPSDRFSAERTGGSVSTLTIQRTQQEDSAVYLCASSSQAHQTDTQYFGPGTRLTVL.